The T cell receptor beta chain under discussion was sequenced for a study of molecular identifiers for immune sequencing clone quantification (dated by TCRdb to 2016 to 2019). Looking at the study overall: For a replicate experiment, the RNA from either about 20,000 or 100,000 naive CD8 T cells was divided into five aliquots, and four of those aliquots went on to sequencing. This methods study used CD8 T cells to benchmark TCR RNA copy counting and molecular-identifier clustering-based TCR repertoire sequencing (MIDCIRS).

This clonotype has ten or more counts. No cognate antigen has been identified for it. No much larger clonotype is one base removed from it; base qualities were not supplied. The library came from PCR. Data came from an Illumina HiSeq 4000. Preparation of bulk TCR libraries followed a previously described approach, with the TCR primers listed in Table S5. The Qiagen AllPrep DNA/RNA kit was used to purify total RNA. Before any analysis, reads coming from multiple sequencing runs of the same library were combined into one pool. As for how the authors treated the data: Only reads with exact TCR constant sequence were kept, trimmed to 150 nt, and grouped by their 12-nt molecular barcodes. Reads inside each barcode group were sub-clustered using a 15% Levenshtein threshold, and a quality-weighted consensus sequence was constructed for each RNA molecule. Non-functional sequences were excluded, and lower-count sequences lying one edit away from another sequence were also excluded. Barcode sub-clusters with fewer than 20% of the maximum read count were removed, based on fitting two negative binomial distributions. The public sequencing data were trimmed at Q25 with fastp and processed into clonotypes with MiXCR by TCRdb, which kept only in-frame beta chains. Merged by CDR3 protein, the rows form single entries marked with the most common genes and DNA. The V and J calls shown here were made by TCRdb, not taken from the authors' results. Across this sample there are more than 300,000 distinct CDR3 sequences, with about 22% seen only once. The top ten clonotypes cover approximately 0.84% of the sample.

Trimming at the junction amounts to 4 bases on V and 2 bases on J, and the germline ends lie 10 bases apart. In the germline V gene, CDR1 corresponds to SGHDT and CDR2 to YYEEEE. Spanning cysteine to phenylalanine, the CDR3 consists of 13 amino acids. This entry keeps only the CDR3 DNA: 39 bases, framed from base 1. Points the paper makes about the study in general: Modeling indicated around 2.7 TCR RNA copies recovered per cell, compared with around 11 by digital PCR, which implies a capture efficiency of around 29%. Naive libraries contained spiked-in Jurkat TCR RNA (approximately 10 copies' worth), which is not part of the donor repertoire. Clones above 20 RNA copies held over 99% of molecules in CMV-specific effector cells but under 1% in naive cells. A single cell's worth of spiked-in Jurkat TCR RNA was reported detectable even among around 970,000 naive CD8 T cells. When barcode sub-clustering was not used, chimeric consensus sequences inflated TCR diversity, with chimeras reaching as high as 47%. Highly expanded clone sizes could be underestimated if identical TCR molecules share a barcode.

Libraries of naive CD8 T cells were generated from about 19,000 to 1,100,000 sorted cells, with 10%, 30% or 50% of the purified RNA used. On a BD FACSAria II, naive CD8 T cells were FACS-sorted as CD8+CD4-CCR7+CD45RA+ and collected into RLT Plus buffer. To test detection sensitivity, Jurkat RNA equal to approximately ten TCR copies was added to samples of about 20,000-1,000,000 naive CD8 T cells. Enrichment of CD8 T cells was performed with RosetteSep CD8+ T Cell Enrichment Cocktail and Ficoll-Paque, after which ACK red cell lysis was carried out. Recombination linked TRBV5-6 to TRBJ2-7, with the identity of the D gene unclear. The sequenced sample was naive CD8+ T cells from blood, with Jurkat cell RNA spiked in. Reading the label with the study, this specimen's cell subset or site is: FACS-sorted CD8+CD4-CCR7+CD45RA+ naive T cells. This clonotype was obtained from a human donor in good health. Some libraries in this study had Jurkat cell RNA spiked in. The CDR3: CASSPTVPYEQYF. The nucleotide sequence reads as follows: TGTGCCAGCAGCCCGACGGTACCCTACGAGCAGTACTTC.